This T cell receptor (beta chain) emerged from a study of cytomegalovirus exposure and HLA in healthy donors. PCR involved 60 Vbeta and 13 Jbeta primers. The method was immunoSEQ multiplex PCR; TCRdb's version includes in-frame clones alone and lacks a portion of them. The sample lists tens of thousands of clones; 80% were seen once. Broader study findings: Earlier analysis found most TCR beta V segments productive about 87% or about 30% of the time. In terms of immune exposure information, only CMV serostatus was available. Both high specificity and high sensitivity reportedly marked the classifier's diagnosis of cytomegalovirus status.

To note about this clone: What it binds is unknown.

The specimen was PBMCs. The source is a man aged 50 to 60 in good health and CMV-seropositive.

CDR3: CASRHGPGRGYTF. The CDR3 nucleotides read TGTGCCAGCAGACACGGCCCGGGGAGAGGCTACACCTTC. The V and J genes are TRBV27 and TRBJ1-2; D remains unclear. The germline V and J ends were trimmed by 6 bases and 8 bases, with 16 bases remaining between them. The length of the CDR3 is 13 residues. Looked up from germline, CDR1 is MNHEY and CDR2 is SMNVEV (reference sequence).